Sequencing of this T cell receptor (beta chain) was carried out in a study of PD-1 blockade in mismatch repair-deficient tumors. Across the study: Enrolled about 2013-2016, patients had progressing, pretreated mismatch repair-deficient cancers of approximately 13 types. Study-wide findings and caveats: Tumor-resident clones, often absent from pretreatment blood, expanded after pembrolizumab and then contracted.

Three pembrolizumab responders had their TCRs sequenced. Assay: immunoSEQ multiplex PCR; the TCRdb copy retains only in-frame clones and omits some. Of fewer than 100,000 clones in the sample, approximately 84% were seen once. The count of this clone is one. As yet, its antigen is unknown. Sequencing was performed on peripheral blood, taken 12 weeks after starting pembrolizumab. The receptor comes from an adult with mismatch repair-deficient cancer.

The CDR3 sequence: CASSDSSPPTNYGYTF. CDR3 nucleotide sequence: TGTGCCAGCAGTGACTCGTCCCCACCTACTAACTATGGCTACACCTTC. The chain combines TRBV6-4 with TRBJ1-2; D is unclear. Deletions cut 0 bases from V and 0 bases from J, with 11 bases between. The CDR3 sequence is 16 residues long. Germline CDR1 and CDR2: MRHNA and SNTAGT.